The 27 T cell receptor beta chains below all came from one sample that was sequenced in a study of blood T cells in healthy people across ages. Primers used in a second PCR of roughly 6 to 11 cycles were a sample-barcoded 5' primer and a J-beta primer mix. TCRdb re-called the 5' RACE reads through MiXCR, storing one row per CDR3 protein. The repertoire holds about 640,000 distinct CDR3 sequences, with roughly 58% as singletons. Source material: blood. The receptors derive from a man aged 60 to 75 in good health.

The chain combines TRBV4-2 with TRBJ2-3, with 7 bases lining up with TRBD2. CDR3 size: 16 residues. The germline V gene encodes CDR1 LGHNA and CDR2 YNFKEQ. V trimming: 4 bases; J trimming: 5 bases; junction bases outside the gene matches: 12. This CDR3 is CASSRERGALGDTQYF. Here the CDR3 DNA reads TGTGCCAGCAGCCGCGAGCGGGGAGCTTTGGGAGATACGCAGTATTTT.

This clonotype was seen a few times. V and J are TRBV20-1 and TRBJ1-6; D perhaps matches TRBD1 (6 bases). CDR1 and CDR2 (germline): DFQATT, SNEGSKA (reference sequence). The V end was cut by 5 bases, the J end by 8 bases, with 13 bases between. The CDR3 covers 13 residues. This CDR3 is CSASGASDSPLHF. DNA of the CDR3: TGCAGTGCTTCAGGGGCATCAGATTCACCCCTCCACTTT.

This clonotype came up many times. The rearrangement uses TRBV4-2 and TRBJ2-7; tentatively, D is TRBD2 (5 bases). Germline V gene data show CDR1 as LGHNA and CDR2 as YNFKEQ. The CDR3 contains 14 residues. Trimming took off 0 bases at V and 4 bases at J, with 10 bases between the two ends. CDR3: CASSQEGGSYEQYF. CDR3 DNA: TGTGCCAGCAGCCAAGAGGGCGGGTCTTACGAGCAGTACTTC.

A few counts support this clonotype. The chain links TRBV4-2 to TRBJ1-2; no clear D. The germline gives CDR1 LGHNA, CDR2 YNFKEQ. CDR3 size: 15 residues. V gave up 0 bases and J gave up 5 bases, with 13 bases separating them. The CDR3 sequence: CASSQDRRRQYGYTF. Written as DNA, the CDR3 is TGTGCCAGCAGCCAAGATAGGCGGCGCCAATATGGCTACACCTTC.

V is TRBV2 and J is TRBJ2-3, with 8 bases aligning to TRBD1. The V gene's germline CDR1 is SNHLY and CDR2 FYNNEI. V lost 6 bases and J lost 4; bases outside the gene matches: 6. CDR3 size: 14 residues. CDR3 bases: TGTGCCAGCAGGGCCGGGACAGGATCAGATACGCAGTATTTT. This gives the protein CASRAGTGSDTQYF. Looking up the rest from reference TRBV2 and TRBJ2-3 gives the full variable domain: EPEVTQTPSHQVTQMGQEVILRCVPISNHLYFYWYRQILGQKVEFLVSFYNNEISEKSEIFDDQFSVERPDGSNFTLKIRSTKLEDSAMYFCASRAGTGSDTQYFGPGTRLTVL.

This chain links TRBV2 with TRBJ1-4; D remains unclear. Trimming took 8 bases from V and 8 from J, leaving 15 bases between them. CDR1 is SNHLY and CDR2 is FYNNEI in the germline V gene. The CDR3 covers 13 residues. CDR3 nucleotides: TGTGCCAGCGAGGGTGTGGTCGTGGAAAAACTGTTTTTT. Encoded protein: CASEGVVVEKLFF.

This clonotype has only a few counts. The chain links TRBV6-5 to TRBJ1-1, with unresolved D. The CDR3 contains 18 residues. The V end lost 0 bases, the J end lost 1 base, and 18 bases lay between the germline ends. CDR1 is MNHEY and CDR2 is SVGAGI in the germline V gene. As DNA, the CDR3 is TGTGCCAGCAGTTACTCGAAAGTATCTACGTTATGGAACACTGAAGCTTTCTTT. Amino acid sequence: CASSYSKVSTLWNTEAFF.

This clonotype was seen ten or more times. V usage is TRBV20-1 and J usage is TRBJ2-1; D gene ambiguous. V shed 6 bases and J shed 0 bases, with 15 bases lying between them. Germline-derived CDR1 and CDR2 are DFQATT and SNEGSKA (reference sequence). This CDR3 has 15 residues. CDR3 nucleotide sequence: TGCAGTGCCGATGAAGGCCTTAGCTCCTACAATGAGCAGTTCTTC. Its translation: CSADEGLSSYNEQFF.

The chain couples TRBV5-1 to TRBJ2-6, with D possibly being TRBD1 or TRBD2 (5 bases each). Trimming pared 1 base from V and 0 bases from J, leaving 14 bases between. Per the germline V gene, CDR1 is SGHRS and CDR2 is YFSETQ. The length of the CDR3 is 18 residues. The CDR3 DNA reads TGCGCCAGCAGCTTGTGGGGACGGCAGAGCTCTGGGGCCAACGTCCTGACTTTC. Translated, it gives CASSLWGRQSSGANVLTF.

The genes are TRBV20-1 and TRBJ2-3, with 8 nucleotides matching TRBD1. V lost 6 bases and J lost 1; bases outside the gene matches: 21. Per the germline V gene, CDR1 is DFQATT and CDR2 is SNEGSKA (reference sequence). This CDR3 has 19 amino acids. CDR3 loop: CSAKGLTSQGARRTDTQYF. The CDR3 DNA sequence: TGCAGTGCCAAGGGGCTGACTAGTCAGGGGGCGAGACGCACAGATACGCAGTATTTT.

This clonotype came up a few times. The rearrangement uses TRBV10-3 and TRBJ2-5; weak D call: TRBD1 (6 bases). The CDR3 is 12 residues long. The ends were cut back, 8 bases at V and 5 bases at J, with 12 bases in the middle. In germline, CDR1 is ENHRY, CDR2 SYGVKD. The CDR3 is CAIGGSGETQYF. The CDR3, as DNA: TGTGCCATCGGGGGCTCGGGGGAGACCCAGTACTTC.

This sequence joins TRBV5-1 and TRBJ2-7; weak D call: TRBD1 (6 bases). The CDR3 totals 15 residues. V was trimmed by 2 bases and J by 0 bases, leaving 12 bases between them. In germline, CDR1 is SGHRS, CDR2 YFSETQ. The DNA of the CDR3 is TGCGCCAGCAGCTTTGGGGGCCAGGGCTCCTACGAGCAGTACTTC. Protein sequence: CASSFGGQGSYEQYF.

The chain combines TRBV6-6 with TRBJ2-5; 7 nucleotides agree with TRBD2. J gave up 7 bases and V 2 bases, and 13 bases lay outside the gene matches. The germline V gene has CDR1 MNHNY and CDR2 SVGAGI (reference sequence). This CDR3 is 16 amino acids long. The CDR3 here is CASSYDSGAIGRTQYF. In DNA form, the CDR3 reads TGTGCCAGCAGTTACGACAGCGGGGCAATTGGACGGACCCAGTACTTC.

This clonotype was seen a handful of times. CDR3 sequence reads: CASSLSQAAPYEQYF. The CDR3 DNA reads as TGTGCCAGCAGCTTAAGTCAGGCAGCACCCTACGAGCAGTACTTC. The chain has TRBV7-2 and TRBJ2-7, with D hard to call. The CDR3 runs 15 residues. With 2 bases removed from V and 2 bases from J, the gap between germline ends came to 13 bases. The germline V gene encodes CDR1 SGHTA and CDR2 FQGNSA.

The rearrangement uses TRBV2 and TRBJ2-1; 8 nucleotides line up with TRBD2. The V gene end was trimmed by 9 bases and the J gene end by 6 bases; junction bases not matched to a gene: 10. Germline-derived CDR1 and CDR2 are SNHLY and FYNNEI. The CDR3 covers 14 residues. DNA of the CDR3: TGTGCCAGTGTCGGGACTAGGACCAGCAATGAGCAGTTCTTC. This gives the protein CASVGTRTSNEQFF.

This clonotype showed up just once. The rearrangement links TRBV6-5 to TRBJ2-5, with TRBD1 matching 7 bases. Germline V lookup: CDR1 MNHEY, CDR2 SVGAGI. V trimming: 5 bases; J trimming: 0 bases; junction bases outside the gene matches: 6. The CDR3 contains 15 residues. CDR3 sequence reads: CASSPGTDYQETQYF. CDR3 coding DNA: TGTGCCAGCAGTCCCGGGACAGACTACCAAGAGACCCAGTACTTC.

CDR3 residues: CASSRGQGSREKLFF. The CDR3, as DNA: TGTGCCAGCAGCCGCGGACAGGGTTCTCGTGAAAAACTGTTTTTT. The chain joins TRBV6-5 to TRBJ1-4; 8 bases map to TRBD1. This CDR3 spans 15 amino acids. Germline V gene sequence: CDR1 MNHEY, CDR2 SVGAGI. V gave up 6 bases and J gave up 7 bases; unmatched junction bases: 10.

The chain has TRBV27 and TRBJ2-3, with 15 bases matching TRBD2. The trim removed 4 bases at V and 4 bases at J, leaving 12 bases unmatched. Germline V gene data show CDR1 as MNHEY and CDR2 as SMNVEV (reference sequence). CDR3 length equals 19 residues. The CDR3 region is CASSWGTSGGTIGPDTQYF. In nucleotides, the CDR3 is TGTGCCAGCAGTTGGGGGACTAGCGGGGGGACCATCGGTCCAGATACGCAGTATTTT.

V is TRBV12-3 or TRBV12-4 and J is TRBJ2-3; D may be TRBD1 (5 bases). The CDR3 has 13 amino acids. The ends were cut back, 5 bases at V and 3 bases at J, with 9 bases in the middle. The CDR3 here is CASSRQITDTQYF. CDR3 DNA sequence: TGTGCCAGCAGTCGACAGATAACAGATACGCAGTATTTT.

There are a few counts of this clonotype. The chain has TRBV6-5 and TRBJ2-4; D is undetermined. The CDR3 loop spans 14 amino acids. V was trimmed by 6 bases and J by 5 bases, leaving 14 bases between them. CDR1 is MNHEY, CDR2 SVGAGI, per germline. For the CDR3, the DNA is TGTGCCAGCAGCGAAATTGGGTCCGAAAACATTCAGTACTTC. Amino acids: CASSEIGSENIQYF.

This chain links TRBV20-1 with TRBJ2-1; 8 bases are shared with TRBD2. In germline, CDR1 is DFQATT, CDR2 SNEGSKA (reference sequence). After removal of 5 bases from V and 10 bases from J, the junction contained 16 bases not matched to a gene. This CDR3 has 15 amino acids. CDR3 DNA sequence: TGCAGTGCTGGACATACCGGGACTAGGGCGTGGGAGCAGTTCTTC. It codes for CSAGHTGTRAWEQFF.

On this clonotype itself: One end of the junction fails to match germline, which may point to a read error. The chain uses TRBV11-1 and TRBJ2-1; 12 bases map to TRBD1. The CDR3 totals 16 residues. Germline V gene lookup returns CDR1 SGHAT and CDR2 FQDESV (reference sequence). The CDR3 is CVSSLSWGQGAIEQFF. In nucleotides, the CDR3 is TGTGTCAGCAGCTTATCATGGGGACAGGGGGCGATTGAGCAGTTCTTC. Variable domain in full (rest from reference TRBV11-1 and TRBJ2-1): EAEVAQSPRYKITEKSQAVAFWCDPISGHATLYWYRQILGQGPELLVQFQDESVVDDSQLPKDRFSAERLKGVDSTLKIQPAELGDSAMYLCVSSLSWGQGAIEQFFGPGTRLTVL.

The chain couples TRBV5-1 to TRBJ1-2, with D uncertain. The length of the CDR3 is 13 residues. The V end lost 4 bases, the J end lost 1 base, and 8 bases lay between the germline ends. Germline V gene data show CDR1 as SGHRS and CDR2 as YFSETQ. CDR3 DNA: TGCGCCAGCAGCGAGCGCAGTAACTATGGCTACACCTTC. Translation gives CASSERSNYGYTF.

This clonotype was counted at least ten times. The V call is TRBV12-3 or TRBV12-4, the J call TRBJ2-3; no firm D call. The CDR3 is made up of 14 amino acids. Trimming shortened V by 3 bases and J by 4 bases, and 11 bases separated the two germline ends. For the CDR3, the DNA is TGTGCCAGCAGTTTTGGGGTGAGCGCAGATACGCAGTATTTT. Translation: CASSFGVSADTQYF.

The V call is TRBV7-9, the J call TRBJ2-1, with TRBD1 matching 7 bases. J lost 4 bases, V lost 3 bases, and 6 bases had no gene match. The germline gives CDR1 SEHNR, CDR2 FQNEAQ (reference sequence). The CDR3 extends over 15 amino acids. The CDR3 nucleotides are TGTGCCAGCAGCTTGCTCCGGGACAGTTACAATGAGCAGTTCTTC. Translating it yields CASSLLRDSYNEQFF.

V usage is TRBV20-1 and J usage is TRBJ2-7; D might be TRBD1 (5 bases). The better agreement between TRBJ2-4 and the DNA end casts doubt on the J call. The CDR3 contains 11 residues. CDR1 is DFQATT and CDR2 is SNEGSKA in the germline V gene (reference sequence). CDR3 nucleotide sequence: TGCAGTGCTAGCCCAGGGCCCATTCAGTACTTC. Protein: CSASPGPIQYF.

V usage is TRBV27 and J usage is TRBJ2-7; no reliable D call. The CDR3 sequence is 13 residues long. V gave up 5 bases and J gave up 3 bases, with 11 bases separating them. Germline V gene lookup returns CDR1 MNHEY and CDR2 SMNVEV (reference sequence). The CDR3 bases are TGTGCCAGCAGTAATGGACCCTTCTACGAGCAGTACTTC. Residues: CASSNGPFYEQYF.